The T cell receptor (beta chain) under discussion was sequenced for a study of blood T cells in healthy people across ages. Study as a whole: When template switching was applied, about one barcoded beta molecule was captured per two T cells.

A second about 7 to 11 cycle PCR used barcoded and J-beta primers. One entry per CDR3 protein, called by TCRdb with MiXCR from the 5' RACE reads. The repertoire consists of 750,000 to 950,000 distinct CDR3 sequences, with about a quarter occurring once and the leading ten covering 2.5% to 3.5%. These sequences were also reported in another study, on T cells of mothers and their children. That study adds: The study sampled a few healthy Caucasian mothers and their six children.

The receptor's source is a boy aged 5-17 years in good health. Source material: blood.

This chain's CDR3 is CASSLDSSTYGYTF. DNA for the CDR3: TGCGCCAGCAGCTTGGACAGCAGCACCTATGGCTACACCTTC. The V gene is TRBV5-1, the J gene TRBJ1-2; unclear D gene. CDR1 is SGHRS and CDR2 is YFSETQ in the germline V gene. The V gene lost 0 bases and the J gene lost 4 bases, with 10 bases spanning the gap. This CDR3 has 14 residues.